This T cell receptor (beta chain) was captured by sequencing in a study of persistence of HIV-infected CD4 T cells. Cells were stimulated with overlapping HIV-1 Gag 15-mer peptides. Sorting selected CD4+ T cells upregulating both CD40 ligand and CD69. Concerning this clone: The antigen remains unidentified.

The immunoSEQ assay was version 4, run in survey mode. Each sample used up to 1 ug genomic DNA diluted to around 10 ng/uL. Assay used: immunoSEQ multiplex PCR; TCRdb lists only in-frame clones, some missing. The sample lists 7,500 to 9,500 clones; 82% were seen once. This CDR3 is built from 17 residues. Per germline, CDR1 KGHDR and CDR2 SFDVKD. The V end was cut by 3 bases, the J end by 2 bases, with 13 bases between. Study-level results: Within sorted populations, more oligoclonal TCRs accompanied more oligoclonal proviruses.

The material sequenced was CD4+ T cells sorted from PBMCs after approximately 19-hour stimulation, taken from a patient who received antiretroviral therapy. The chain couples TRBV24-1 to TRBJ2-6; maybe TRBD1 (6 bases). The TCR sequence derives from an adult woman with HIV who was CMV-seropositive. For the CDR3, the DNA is TGTGCCACCAGTGATCCGAACGGGACACCTGGGGCCAACGTCCTGACTTTC. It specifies CATSDPNGTPGANVLTF.